This TCR beta chain was sequenced for a study of blood T cell repertoires in COVID-19. Turning to the study itself: Samples taken during acute and convalescent COVID-19 were collected in the United States, Italy and Spain. The cDNA or gDNA used as material had been derived from T cells, B-cell-depleted T cells, or PBMCs.

Per the authors' pipeline: Estimation of nucleated cell counts relied on the amplification of reference gene primers. The table came from immunoSEQ multiplex PCR; TCRdb's copy has only in-frame clones and leaves some out. For V, J and clone size, that table is used; D and trimming come from the DNA. The sample contains about 300,000 clones, approximately 90% of which appear only once. This CDR3 comprises 15 residues. Germline lookup yields CDR1 MNHEY and CDR2 SMNVEV (reference sequence). Trimming removed 0 bases from V and 6 bases from J, with 12 bases in between. The sample was peripheral blood. The chain links TRBV27 to TRBJ1-5; tentative D call: TRBD1 (6 bases). The sequence was obtained from a woman aged 25 to 39 who had recovered from COVID-19. CDR3 in amino acids: CASSLSPGAPQPQHF. For the CDR3, the DNA is TGTGCCAGCAGTTTATCGCCAGGGGCCCCTCAGCCCCAGCATTTT.